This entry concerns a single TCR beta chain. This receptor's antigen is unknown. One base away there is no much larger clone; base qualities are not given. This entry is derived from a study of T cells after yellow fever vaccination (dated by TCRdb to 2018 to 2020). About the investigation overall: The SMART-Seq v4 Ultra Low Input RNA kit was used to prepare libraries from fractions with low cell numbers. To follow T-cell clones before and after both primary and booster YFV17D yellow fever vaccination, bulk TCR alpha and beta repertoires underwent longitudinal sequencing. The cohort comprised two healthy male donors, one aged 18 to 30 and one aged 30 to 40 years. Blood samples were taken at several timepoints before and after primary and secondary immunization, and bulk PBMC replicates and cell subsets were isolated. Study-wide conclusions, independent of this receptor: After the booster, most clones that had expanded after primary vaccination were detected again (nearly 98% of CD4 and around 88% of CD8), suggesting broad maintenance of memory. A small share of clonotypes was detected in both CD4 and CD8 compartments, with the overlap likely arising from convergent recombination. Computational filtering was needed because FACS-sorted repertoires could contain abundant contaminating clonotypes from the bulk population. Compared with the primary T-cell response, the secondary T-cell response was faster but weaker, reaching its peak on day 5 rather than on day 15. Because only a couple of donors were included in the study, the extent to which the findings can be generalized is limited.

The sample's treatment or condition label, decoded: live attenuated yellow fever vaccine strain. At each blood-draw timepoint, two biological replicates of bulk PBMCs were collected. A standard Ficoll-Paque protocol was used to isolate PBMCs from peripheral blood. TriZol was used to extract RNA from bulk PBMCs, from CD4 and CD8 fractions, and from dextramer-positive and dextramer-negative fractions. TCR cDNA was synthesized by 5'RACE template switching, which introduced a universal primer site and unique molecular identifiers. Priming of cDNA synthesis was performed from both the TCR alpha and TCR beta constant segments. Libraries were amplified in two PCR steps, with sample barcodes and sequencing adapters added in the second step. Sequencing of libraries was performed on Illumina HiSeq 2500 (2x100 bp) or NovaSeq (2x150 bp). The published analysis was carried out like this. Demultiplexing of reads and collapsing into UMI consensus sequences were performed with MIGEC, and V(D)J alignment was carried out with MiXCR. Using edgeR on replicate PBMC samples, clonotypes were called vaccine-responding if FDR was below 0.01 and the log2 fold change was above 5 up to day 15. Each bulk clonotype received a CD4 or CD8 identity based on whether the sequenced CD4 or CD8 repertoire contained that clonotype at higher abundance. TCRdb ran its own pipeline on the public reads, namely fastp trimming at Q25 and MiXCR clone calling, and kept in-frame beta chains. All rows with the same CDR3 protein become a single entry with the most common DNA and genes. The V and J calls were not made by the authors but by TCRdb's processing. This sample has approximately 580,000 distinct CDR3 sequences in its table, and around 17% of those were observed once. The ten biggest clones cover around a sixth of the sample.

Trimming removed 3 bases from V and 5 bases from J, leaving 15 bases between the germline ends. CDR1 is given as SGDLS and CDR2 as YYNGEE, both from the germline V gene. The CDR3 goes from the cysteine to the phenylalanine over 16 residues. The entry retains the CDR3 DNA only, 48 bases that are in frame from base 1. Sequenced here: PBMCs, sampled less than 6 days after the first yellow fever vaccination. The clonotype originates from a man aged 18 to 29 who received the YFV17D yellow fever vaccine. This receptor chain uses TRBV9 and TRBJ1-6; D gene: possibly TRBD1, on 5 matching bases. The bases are TGTGCCAGCAGCGGGGGGGGGGTCCCCCATAATTCACCCCTCCACTTT. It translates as CASSGGGVPHNSPLHF.